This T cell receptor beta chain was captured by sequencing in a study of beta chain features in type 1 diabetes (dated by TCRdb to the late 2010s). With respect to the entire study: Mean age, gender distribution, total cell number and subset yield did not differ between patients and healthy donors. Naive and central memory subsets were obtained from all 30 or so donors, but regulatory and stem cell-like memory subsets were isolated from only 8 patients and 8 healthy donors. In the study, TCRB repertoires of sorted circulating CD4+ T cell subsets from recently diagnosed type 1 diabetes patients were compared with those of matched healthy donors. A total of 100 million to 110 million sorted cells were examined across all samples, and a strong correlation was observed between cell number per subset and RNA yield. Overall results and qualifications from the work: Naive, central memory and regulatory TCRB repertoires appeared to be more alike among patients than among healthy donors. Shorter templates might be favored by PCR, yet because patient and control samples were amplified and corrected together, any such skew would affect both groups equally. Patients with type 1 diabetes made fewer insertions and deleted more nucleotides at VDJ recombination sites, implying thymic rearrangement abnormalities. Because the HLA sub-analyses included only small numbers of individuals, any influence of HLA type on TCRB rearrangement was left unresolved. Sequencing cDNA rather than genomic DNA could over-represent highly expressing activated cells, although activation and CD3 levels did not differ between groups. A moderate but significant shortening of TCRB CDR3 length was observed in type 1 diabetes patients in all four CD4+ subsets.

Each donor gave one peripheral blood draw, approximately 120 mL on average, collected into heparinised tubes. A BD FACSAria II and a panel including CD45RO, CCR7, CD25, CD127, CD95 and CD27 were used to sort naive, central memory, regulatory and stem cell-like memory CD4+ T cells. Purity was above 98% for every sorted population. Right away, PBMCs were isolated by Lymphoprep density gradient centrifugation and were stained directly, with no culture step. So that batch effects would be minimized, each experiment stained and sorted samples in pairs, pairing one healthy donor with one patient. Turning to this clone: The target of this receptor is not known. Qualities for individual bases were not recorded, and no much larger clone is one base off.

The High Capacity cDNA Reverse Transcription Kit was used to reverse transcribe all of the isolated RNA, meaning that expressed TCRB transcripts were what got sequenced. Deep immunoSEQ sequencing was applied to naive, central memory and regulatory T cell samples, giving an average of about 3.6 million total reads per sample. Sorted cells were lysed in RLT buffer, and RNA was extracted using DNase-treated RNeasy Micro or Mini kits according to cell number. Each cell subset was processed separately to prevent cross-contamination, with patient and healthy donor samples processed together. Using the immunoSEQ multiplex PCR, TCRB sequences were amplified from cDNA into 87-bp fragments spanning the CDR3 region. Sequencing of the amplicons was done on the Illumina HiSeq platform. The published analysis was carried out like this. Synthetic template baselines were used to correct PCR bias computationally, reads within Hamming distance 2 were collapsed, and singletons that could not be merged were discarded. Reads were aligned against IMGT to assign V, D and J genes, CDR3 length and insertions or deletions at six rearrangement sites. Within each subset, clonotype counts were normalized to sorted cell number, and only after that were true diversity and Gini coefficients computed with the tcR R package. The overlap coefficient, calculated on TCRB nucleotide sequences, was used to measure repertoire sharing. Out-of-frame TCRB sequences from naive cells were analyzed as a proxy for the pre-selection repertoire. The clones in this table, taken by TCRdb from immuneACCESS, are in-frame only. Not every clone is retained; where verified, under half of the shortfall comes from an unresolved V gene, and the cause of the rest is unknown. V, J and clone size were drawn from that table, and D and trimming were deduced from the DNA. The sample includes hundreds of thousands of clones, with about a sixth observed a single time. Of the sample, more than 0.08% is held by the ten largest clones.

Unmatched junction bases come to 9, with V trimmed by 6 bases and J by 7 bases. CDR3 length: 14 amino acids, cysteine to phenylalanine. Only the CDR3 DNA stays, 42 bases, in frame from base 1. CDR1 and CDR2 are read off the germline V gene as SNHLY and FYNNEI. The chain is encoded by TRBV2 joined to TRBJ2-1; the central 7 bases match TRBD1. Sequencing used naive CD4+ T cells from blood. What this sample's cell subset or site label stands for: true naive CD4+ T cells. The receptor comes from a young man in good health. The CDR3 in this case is CASRPRDRGNEQFF. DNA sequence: TGTGCCAGCAGACCCCGGGACAGAGGGAATGAGCAGTTCTTC. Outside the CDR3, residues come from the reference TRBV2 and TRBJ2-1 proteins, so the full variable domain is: EPEVTQTPSHQVTQMGQEVILRCVPISNHLYFYWYRQILGQKVEFLVSFYNNEISEKSEIFDDQFSVERPDGSNFTLKIRSTKLEDSAMYFCASRPRDRGNEQFFGPGTRLTVL.